This T cell receptor beta chain was identified during a study of OX40 agonist ivuxolimab in advanced cancers. Looking at the study overall: Patients received the agonistic anti-OX40 (CD134) antibody ivuxolimab.

Enrollment shut out patients with autoimmune disease history or systemic immunosuppression. V was pared by 4 bases and J by 6 bases, with 5 bases between. Germline CDR1 DFQATT, CDR2 SNEGSKA (reference sequence). This CDR3 is built from 10 residues. Assay used: immunoSEQ multiplex PCR; TCRdb lists only in-frame clones, some missing. Of about 36,000 clones in the sample, just under 75% are singletons; the top ten hold 18%. The clonotype was recovered from an adult with an advanced solid tumor such as melanoma, head and neck, liver or kidney cancer. Here the sequenced sample was CD4+ or CD8+ T cells sorted from blood, taken in a trial of the OX40 agonist ivuxolimab. This chain connects TRBV20-1 to TRBJ2-3; unclear D gene. The CDR3: CSAILDTQYF. The CDR3 nucleotides are TGCAGTGCTATACTTGATACGCAGTATTTT.